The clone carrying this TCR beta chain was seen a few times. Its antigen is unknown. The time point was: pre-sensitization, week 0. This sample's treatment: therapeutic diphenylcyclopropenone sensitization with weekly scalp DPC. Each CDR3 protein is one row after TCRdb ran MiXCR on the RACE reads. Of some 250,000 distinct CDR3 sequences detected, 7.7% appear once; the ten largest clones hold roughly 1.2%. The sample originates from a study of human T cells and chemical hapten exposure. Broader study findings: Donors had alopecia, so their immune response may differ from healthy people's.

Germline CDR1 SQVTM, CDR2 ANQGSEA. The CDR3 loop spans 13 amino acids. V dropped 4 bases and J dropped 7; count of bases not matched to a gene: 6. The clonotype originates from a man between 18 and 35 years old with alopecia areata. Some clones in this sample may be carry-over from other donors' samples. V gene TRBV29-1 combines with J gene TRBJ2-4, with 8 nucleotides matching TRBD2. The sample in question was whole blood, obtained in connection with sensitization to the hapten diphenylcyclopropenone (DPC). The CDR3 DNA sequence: TGCAGCGTTGGTTCAGCGGGGGCGAACATTCAGTACTTC. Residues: CSVGSAGANIQYF.